This T cell receptor (beta chain) was profiled in a study of radiotherapy plus CTLA-4 blockade in lung cancer. For the study at large: Disease control reached less than 40%, with objective responses in approximately 17%.

V shed 3 bases and J 6 bases; nucleotides not matched to a gene: 9. Germline values: CDR1 LNHDA, CDR2 SQIVND (reference sequence). CDR3 length equals 15 residues. Assay used: immunoSEQ multiplex PCR; TCRdb lists only in-frame clones, some missing. Of approximately 52,000 clones in the sample, around 79% were seen once. Focal radiation with ipilimumab CTLA-4 blockade was given to patients with chemo-refractory metastatic non-small-cell lung cancer. Regarding this clone: Its antigen remains unidentified.

General study results and limits: TCR clones from tumors expanded in blood after radiotherapy plus ipilimumab.

This chain links TRBV19 with TRBJ1-1, with 8 positions matching TRBD1. This clonotype was obtained from a human donor with non-small cell lung cancer who had a complete response to radiotherapy plus ipilimumab. Sequences were derived from peripheral blood, sampled from a patient treated with radiotherapy plus ipilimumab. CDR3 DNA sequence: TGTGCCAGTAGTATCGTTTCGCAGGGGGCGCCTGAAGCTTTCTTT. Translated, it gives CASSIVSQGAPEAFF.